The 17 T cell receptor beta chains below all came from one sample that was sequenced in a study of cytomegalovirus exposure and HLA in healthy donors. Here immunoSEQ multiplex PCR was the method, and the copy in TCRdb shows in-frame clones only, minus some. The sample contains 150,000 to 180,000 clones, 85% to 90% of which appear only once. Sample: PBMCs. These receptors were taken from a human donor in good health.

The genes are TRBV6-5 and TRBJ1-5; TRBD1 agrees at 8 bases. Germline loops: CDR1 MNHEY, CDR2 SVGAGI. CDR3 length equals 13 residues. J was trimmed by 5 bases and V by 8 bases; bases with no gene match: 5. The CDR3 loop reads CASSRGQYQPQHF. The CDR3 DNA reads as TGTGCCAGCTCCAGGGGGCAATATCAGCCCCAGCATTTT.

V gene TRBV14 combines with J gene TRBJ1-1; D remains unclear. CDR1 is SGHDN, CDR2 FVKESK, per germline. This CDR3 has 11 residues. The V gene lost 1 base and the J gene lost 7 bases, with 4 bases spanning the gap. The CDR3 sequence is CASSQAVEAFF. The CDR3 DNA reads TGTGCCAGCAGCCAAGCAGTTGAAGCTTTCTTT.

The chain couples TRBV2 to TRBJ2-5; 8 bases map to TRBD1. Looked up from germline, CDR1 is SNHLY and CDR2 is FYNNEI. The CDR3 runs 15 residues. V was pared by 4 bases and J by 2 bases, with 6 bases of the junction left unmatched. In DNA form, the CDR3 reads TGTGCCAGCAGTGTCCAAAACAGGGGGCAAGAGACCCAGTACTTC. Encoded protein: CASSVQNRGQETQYF.

A single count supports this clone. The chain carries TRBV9 and TRBJ1-4, with D maybe TRBD1 (5 bases). Trimming took off 4 bases at V and 2 bases at J, with 9 bases between the two ends. This CDR3 is 14 amino acids long. The germline CDR1 and CDR2 sequences are SGDLS and YYNGEE. The CDR3 loop is CASSPGGTNEKLFF. As DNA, the CDR3 is TGTGCCAGCAGCCCCGGGGGGACTAATGAAAAACTGTTTTTT.

The chain combines TRBV9 with TRBJ2-1; 7 bases align to TRBD2. Germline CDR1 and CDR2: SGDLS and YYNGEE. With V trimmed by 1 base and J by 4 bases, 14 bases remained unmatched. CDR3 size: 18 residues. The CDR3 sequence is CASSVKVGRLPPYNEQFF. The CDR3 DNA follows: TGTGCCAGCAGCGTAAAAGTCGGGAGGCTTCCTCCTTACAATGAGCAGTTCTTC.

This clone showed up just once. The chain links TRBV5-1 to TRBJ1-1; a weak D match, TRBD1 (5 bases). CDR1 is SGHRS and CDR2 is YFSETQ in the germline V gene. The V gene lost 0 bases and the J gene lost 3 bases, with 15 bases spanning the gap. The CDR3 loop spans 16 amino acids. The CDR3 DNA reads TGCGCCAGCAGCTTGGCCTTTCGGGGGTCGTACACTGAAGCTTTCTTT. It codes for CASSLAFRGSYTEAFF.

This clone was found once. The V call is TRBV2, the J call TRBJ2-3, with 7 bases matching TRBD2. Germline values: CDR1 SNHLY, CDR2 FYNNEI. After removal of 3 bases from V and 6 bases from J, the junction contained 15 bases not matched to a gene. The length of the CDR3 is 17 residues. The CDR3 DNA reads TGTGCCAGCAGTGAGTTCTACGGGACTAAGTCGAGGGATACGCAGTATTTT. Its translation: CASSEFYGTKSRDTQYF.

This chain links TRBV5-1 with TRBJ2-7; no definite D call. This CDR3 has 14 amino acids. V was clipped by 2 bases and J by 9 bases, with 18 bases between them. Per germline, CDR1 SGHRS and CDR2 YFSETQ. Here the CDR3 DNA reads TGCGCCAGCAGCTTAGAAGCCTTTGTAGCCTCGCAGTACTTC. This codes for CASSLEAFVASQYF. Using reference TRBV5-1 and TRBJ2-7 for the parts outside the CDR3, the full variable domain is KAGVTQTPRYLIKTRGQQVTLSCSPISGHRSVSWYQQTPGQGLQFLFEYFSETQRNKGNFPGRFSGRQFSNSRSEMNVSTLELGDSALYLCASSLEAFVASQYFGPGTRLTVT.

This clone was counted a few times. The chain joins TRBV19 to TRBJ1-2, with TRBD1 matching 9 bases. Per germline, CDR1 LNHDA and CDR2 SQIVND (reference sequence). The V segment lost 2 bases and the J segment 4 bases; nucleotides outside the gene matches: 5. This CDR3 is built from 15 residues. CDR3 in DNA: TGTGCCAGTAGTATACGGACAGGGGCCGTCTATGGCTACACCTTC. The encoded protein is CASSIRTGAVYGYTF. Supplemented by reference TRBV19 and TRBJ1-2, the full variable domain reads DGGITQSPKYLFRKEGQNVTLSCEQNLNHDAMYWYRQDPGQGLRLIYYSQIVNDFQKGDIAEGYSVSREKKESFPLTVTSAQKNPTAFYLCASSIRTGAVYGYTFGSGTRLTVV.

This clone has a handful of counts. The genes are TRBV14 and TRBJ1-3; D may be TRBD1 (6 bases). The CDR3 totals 21 residues. Per the germline V gene, CDR1 is SGHDN and CDR2 is FVKESK. The germline V and J ends were trimmed by 0 bases and 0 bases, with 24 bases remaining between them. The CDR3 region has the DNA TGTGCCAGCAGCCAAGATGTGGGACATTCCGAAACGGGGTACTCTGGAAACACCATATATTTT. Translation: CASSQDVGHSETGYSGNTIYF.

The gene calls are TRBV30 and TRBJ1-5; 8 bases map to TRBD1. With 0 bases clipped from V and 4 bases from J, the junction kept 5 bases outside the gene matches. Germline lookup yields CDR1 GTSNPN and CDR2 SVGIG (reference sequence). The CDR3 covers 15 residues. The CDR3 here is CAWSVGDRTNQPQHF. DNA of the CDR3: TGTGCCTGGAGTGTTGGGGACAGGACTAATCAGCCCCAGCATTTT. The full variable domain, with the rest looked up from reference TRBV30 and TRBJ1-5, is SQTIHQWPATLVQPVGSPLSLECTVEGTSNPNLYWYRQAAGRGLQLLFYSVGIGQISSEVPQNLSASRPQDRQFILSSKKLLLSDSGFYLCAWSVGDRTNQPQHFGDGTRLSIL.

This clone occurred many times. V and J are TRBV14 and TRBJ2-7; D is unresolved. The CDR3 is 14 residues long. Germline CDR1 SGHDN, CDR2 FVKESK. Trimming pared 4 bases from V and 7 bases from J, leaving 17 bases between. CDR3: CASSPTAFLREQYF. CDR3 DNA sequence: TGTGCCAGCAGCCCAACAGCCTTCCTTCGGGAGCAGTACTTC.

The chain joins TRBV15 to TRBJ1-5; D remains unclear. Germline CDR1 LNHNV, CDR2 YYDKDF (reference sequence). V gave up 6 bases and J gave up 0 bases, with 9 bases separating them. This CDR3 spans 14 amino acids. CDR3 bases: TGTGCCACCAGTCAGGTTTATAGCAATCAGCCCCAGCATTTT. This gives the protein CATSQVYSNQPQHF.

The gene calls are TRBV27 and TRBJ2-3; D is unresolved. Germline V gene sequence: CDR1 MNHEY, CDR2 SMNVEV (reference sequence). The CDR3 has 13 amino acids. The V and J ends lost 6 bases and 7 bases respectively, with 14 bases between them. CDR3 protein: CASSSNTIYTQYF. The CDR3 DNA reads as TGTGCCAGCAGCTCGAACACAATATATACGCAGTATTTT.

The J gene is TRBJ1-5, the V gene TRBV28, with a weak D call TRBD1 (5 bases). Germline V lookup: CDR1 MDHEN, CDR2 SYDVKM. The ends were cut back, 7 bases at V and 1 base at J, with 26 bases in the middle. The CDR3 totals 19 residues. CDR3 sequence: CASIPGGVGKVGSNQPQHF. As DNA, the CDR3 is TGTGCCAGCATCCCCGGGGGTGTGGGAAAGGTAGGGAGCAATCAGCCCCAGCATTTT.

The V gene is TRBV7-2, the J gene TRBJ1-6; D is perhaps TRBD1 (5 bases). Trimming stripped 5 bases from V and 6 bases from J, with 11 bases between. Germline V gives CDR1 SGHTA, CDR2 FQGNSA. There are 14 residues in the CDR3. CDR3 sequence: CASSLGQFNSPLHF. CDR3 in DNA: TGTGCCAGCAGCCTGGGGCAGTTTAATTCACCCCTCCACTTT.

The chain links TRBV7-2 to TRBJ2-3; TRBD2 might be the D (6 bases). The V end was cut by 8 bases, the J end by 1 base, with 16 bases between. Germline V gene lookup returns CDR1 SGHTA and CDR2 FQGNSA. This CDR3 region has 15 residues. CDR3: CASLSGDPGTDTQYF. CDR3 bases: TGTGCCAGCCTTAGCGGCGATCCTGGCACAGATACGCAGTATTTT.